These 27 T cell receptor beta chains originate from one sample sequenced in a study of T cell repertoires in cytomegalovirus infection. Each CDR3 protein gets one entry after TCRdb re-called the reads with MiXCR. The sample has 170,000 or so distinct CDR3 sequences, 17% seen once. Sequencing was carried out using CD8+ T cells from PBMCs. Every receptor here comes from a human donor in good health (CMV status not recorded). Some clones in this sample may be carry-over from other donors' samples.

This clonotype was seen more than once but under ten times. This chain uses TRBV7-9 with TRBJ2-1, with D possibly being TRBD1 (5 bases). CDR3 length equals 13 residues. V lost 1 base to trimming and J lost 8 bases, with 9 bases between them. The germline gives CDR1 SEHNR, CDR2 FQNEAQ (reference sequence). Here the CDR3 DNA reads TGTGCCAGCAGCTTAGAGGGGAAGGATGAGCAGTTCTTC. Its protein product is CASSLEGKDEQFF.

The table lists this clonotype with a few counts. The V call is TRBV28, the J call TRBJ1-1; D not certain. There are 14 residues in the CDR3. Germline CDR1 MDHEN, CDR2 SYDVKM. V was cut by 5 bases and J by 1 base, with 11 bases left in between. CDR3 residues: CASSPVIENTEAFF. The CDR3, as DNA: TGTGCCAGCAGTCCAGTCATTGAGAACACTGAAGCTTTCTTT.

The chain couples TRBV28 to TRBJ1-1, with 9 nucleotides matching TRBD1. CDR3 length: 16 residues. V shed 4 bases, J shed 4 bases, and the junction held 10 bases outside the gene matches. Germline CDR1 and CDR2: MDHEN and SYDVKM. The CDR3 nucleotides are TGTGCCAGCAGTTACCCCACGACAGGGGGTGTCACTGAAGCTTTCTTT. Amino acid sequence: CASSYPTTGGVTEAFF.

This clonotype was recorded many times. The chain carries TRBV7-8 and TRBJ2-1, with 9 bases identical to TRBD2. Germline-derived CDR1 and CDR2 are SGHVS and FQNEAQ. V gave up 3 bases and J gave up 5 bases; unmatched junction bases: 17. CDR3 size: 19 residues. The CDR3 coding sequence is TGTGCCAGCAGCTTGGATGGGCGAACTATAGCGGGGGATAACAATGAGCAGTTCTTC. Translated: CASSLDGRTIAGDNNEQFF.

This chain connects TRBV28 to TRBJ2-1, with 7 bases aligning to TRBD2. The J call is uncertain, as TRBJ2-7 better fits the DNA end. This CDR3 is built from 15 residues. The germline gives CDR1 MDHEN, CDR2 SYDVKM. The CDR3 loop is CASSFRGGSYNEQYF. The CDR3 region has the DNA TGTGCCAGCAGTTTTCGCGGGGGTTCCTACAATGAGCAGTACTTC.

This clonotype was observed a few times. The rearrangement links TRBV14 to TRBJ2-3, with a tentative D call TRBD1 (8 bases). The CDR3 runs 16 residues. Germline CDR1 SGHDN, CDR2 FVKESK. Deletions cut 4 bases from V and 3 bases from J, with 17 bases between. The CDR3 spells CASSPYRGGLTDTQYF. The CDR3 nucleotides are TGTGCCAGCAGCCCGTACAGGGGGGGTCTGACAGATACGCAGTATTTT.

The table lists this clonotype with many counts. The rearrangement joins TRBV6-1 to TRBJ1-1; tentative D call: TRBD1 (5 bases). This CDR3 has 17 amino acids. CDR1 and CDR2 (germline): MNHNS, SASEGT. The V gene lost 6 bases and the J gene lost 7 bases, with 27 bases spanning the gap. The chain's CDR3 is CASRKTEDTYFWIEAFF. Written as DNA, the CDR3 is TGTGCCAGCAGAAAAACAGAGGACACCTATTTCTGGATTGAAGCTTTCTTT.

To note about this clonotype: A junction end diverges from the germline sequence, so it may reflect a read error. This chain links TRBV5-6 with TRBJ1-5, with TRBD1 matching over 7 bases. This CDR3 region has 15 residues. Germline V gene sequence: CDR1 SGHDT, CDR2 YYEEEE. The CDR3: CASSLAWDSNHPQHF. The CDR3 nucleotides read TGTGCCAGCAGCTTGGCGTGGGACAGCAATCATCCCCAGCATTTT.

V and J are TRBV7-9 and TRBJ1-2; tentative D call: TRBD1 (6 bases). Germline-derived CDR1 and CDR2 are SEHNR and FQNEAQ (reference sequence). The V end was cut by 6 bases, the J end by 12 bases, with 17 bases between. The CDR3 has 12 amino acids. CDR3 amino acids: CASSSGQSVNTF. The CDR3 DNA reads as TGTGCCAGCAGTTCCGGACAGTCAGTCAACACCTTC.

This clonotype has only a few counts. The rearrangement uses TRBV6-5 and TRBJ1-1, with D hard to call. CDR1 is MNHEY and CDR2 is SVGAGI in the germline V gene. Trimming removed 2 bases from V and 6 bases from J, with 4 bases in between. The CDR3 is made up of 11 amino acids. The CDR3 region is CASSYGAEAFF. CDR3 DNA sequence: TGTGCCAGCAGTTACGGGGCTGAAGCTTTCTTT.

The rearrangement links TRBV27 to TRBJ2-1; D possibly uses TRBD1 or TRBD2 (5 bases each). This CDR3 is 14 amino acids long. CDR1 is MNHEY, CDR2 SMNVEV, per germline (reference sequence). Trimming left V 5 bases short and J 6 bases short, with 14 bases between. CDR3 DNA sequence: TGTGCCAGCAGTCCGGACTCAGGGCGCAATGAGCAGTTCTTC. Its protein product is CASSPDSGRNEQFF.

The V call is TRBV2, the J call TRBJ2-5; a weak D match, TRBD2 (7 bases). CDR3 length: 13 residues. Germline values: CDR1 SNHLY, CDR2 FYNNEI. With 7 bases removed from V and 1 base from J, the gap between germline ends came to 10 bases. CDR3 DNA: TGTGCCAGCATCGGGGGGCTCCAAGAGACCCAGTACTTC. This codes for CASIGGLQETQYF.

The chain combines TRBV6-5 with TRBJ2-6; the match to TRBD1 covers 11 bases. V shed 2 bases and J 1 base; nucleotides not matched to a gene: 10. Germline V CDR1 and CDR2: MNHEY, SVGAGI. This CDR3 has 20 residues. As DNA, the CDR3 is TGTGCCAGCAGTTACCGGAACCGGGACAGGGGGTTGTCTGGGGCCAACGTCCTGACTTTC. Amino acid sequence: CASSYRNRDRGLSGANVLTF.

In this sample, this clonotype turned up a few times. The chain has TRBV7-3 and TRBJ2-3; D may be TRBD1 or TRBD2 (5 bases each). Trimming removed 2 bases at V and 2 bases at J, with 23 bases between. The CDR3 length is 19 residues. The V gene's germline CDR1 is SGHTA and CDR2 FQGTGA. CDR3 nucleotides: TGTGCCAGCAGCTTAGGGGGTTTCAGCGGACCGAATTACACAGATACGCAGTATTTT. Amino acid sequence: CASSLGGFSGPNYTDTQYF.

V gene TRBV28 combines with J gene TRBJ1-5, with TRBD1 matching over 8 bases. The germline V gene has CDR1 MDHEN and CDR2 SYDVKM. The CDR3 is made up of 16 amino acids. Trimming removed 6 bases from V and 0 bases from J; junction bases left unmatched: 7. The chain's CDR3 is CASSFTGGYSNQPQHF. The DNA for the CDR3 is TGTGCCAGCAGCTTTACAGGGGGTTATAGCAATCAGCCCCAGCATTTT.

This clonotype came up many times. The J gene is TRBJ2-7, the V gene TRBV7-2, with 10 positions matching TRBD2. Germline assignment: CDR1 SGHTA and CDR2 FQGNSA. V trimming: 2 bases; J trimming: 7 bases; junction bases outside the gene matches: 5. CDR3 size: 14 residues. The CDR3 DNA sequence: TGTGCCAGCAGCTTAACTAGCGGGGCCCGGGAGCAGTACTTC. Its translation: CASSLTSGAREQYF.

The V call is TRBV7-3, the J call TRBJ2-1; D remains ambiguous. Germline assignment: CDR1 SGHTA and CDR2 FQGTGA. The CDR3 consists of 12 residues. The V end lost 1 base, the J end lost 8 bases, and 6 bases lay between the germline ends. The CDR3 DNA is TGTGCCAGCAGCTTAAAGTGGGATGAGCAGTTCTTC. Protein product: CASSLKWDEQFF.

This clonotype came up a few times. The genes are TRBV7-9 and TRBJ2-1; TRBD2 aligns across 10 bases. Germline CDR1 SEHNR, CDR2 FQNEAQ (reference sequence). With 3 bases clipped from V and 1 base from J, the junction kept 3 bases outside the gene matches. CDR3 length equals 16 residues. The CDR3 bases are TGTGCCAGCAGCTTTGGACTAGCGGATTCCTACAATGAGCAGTTCTTC. This gives the protein CASSFGLADSYNEQFF.

V usage is TRBV7-8 and J usage is TRBJ2-7; 9 positions agree with TRBD1. CDR3 size: 15 residues. CDR1 SGHVS and CDR2 FQNEAQ come from the germline V gene. J gave up 0 bases and V 6 bases, and 6 bases lay outside the gene matches. The CDR3: CASSKGTGSSYEQYF. The CDR3 nucleotides are TGTGCCAGCAGTAAAGGGACAGGGTCCTCCTACGAGCAGTACTTC.

This clonotype has ten or more counts. J is TRBJ2-1 and V is TRBV7-2; TRBD2 agrees at 10 bases. The CDR3 consists of 20 residues. Germline assignment: CDR1 SGHTA and CDR2 FQGNSA. Trimming removed 0 bases from V and 0 bases from J; junction bases left unmatched: 11. In nucleotides, the CDR3 is TGTGCCAGCAGCTTAGCATGGTCGAGCGGGGGGGCGAGCTCCTACAATGAGCAGTTCTTC. This codes for CASSLAWSSGGASSYNEQFF.

This clonotype was seen more than once but under ten times. This chain uses TRBV7-3 with TRBJ1-2; the match to TRBD1 covers 8 bases. The trim removed 5 bases at V and 7 bases at J, leaving 9 bases unmatched. The length of the CDR3 is 14 residues. Per the germline V gene, CDR1 is SGHTA and CDR2 is FQGTGA. This CDR3 reads CASSPGQGYSGYTF. As DNA, the CDR3 is TGTGCCAGCAGCCCCGGACAGGGCTATAGTGGCTACACCTTC.

The V and J genes are TRBV7-9 and TRBJ1-1; the D gene is possibly TRBD1 (5 bases). V was clipped by 1 base and J by 5 bases, with 14 bases between them. The CDR3 totals 15 residues. Per germline, CDR1 SEHNR and CDR2 FQNEAQ (reference sequence). The CDR3 region has the DNA TGTGCCAGCAGCTTAGAGGAGGGGTTGCAGACTGAAGCTTTCTTT. Translating gives CASSLEEGLQTEAFF.

The table lists this clonotype with a few counts. The chain employs TRBV7-2 and TRBJ1-2, with a tentative D call TRBD1 (5 bases). With 3 bases removed from V and 4 bases from J, the gap between germline ends came to 21 bases. The CDR3 consists of 17 residues. Per germline, CDR1 SGHTA and CDR2 FQGNSA. In DNA form, the CDR3 reads TGTGCCAGCAGCTTGGACACGGGCCACGGCTGGGGCTATGGCTACACCTTC. Translating gives CASSLDTGHGWGYGYTF.

The chain has TRBV6-1 and TRBJ2-7; a weak D match, TRBD1 (6 bases). Germline CDR1 MNHNS, CDR2 SASEGT. The CDR3 loop spans 13 amino acids. Trimming cost V 5 bases and J 3 bases, with 11 bases left between them. The CDR3 DNA reads as TGTGCCAGCAGTTTTACAGGGTTCTACGAGCAGTACTTC. Translated, it gives CASSFTGFYEQYF.

This clonotype is labeled medium-sized. The chain's CDR3 is CASSYLGLAGGEQYF. CDR3 nucleotides: TGTGCCAGCAGTTACCTTGGACTAGCGGGGGGCGAGCAGTACTTC. V and J are TRBV6-5 and TRBJ2-7, with 14 bases lining up with TRBD2. The germline V gene has CDR1 MNHEY and CDR2 SVGAGI. The CDR3 totals 15 residues. Trimming at V came to 2 bases and at J to 6 bases, leaving 3 bases not matched to a gene.

V usage is TRBV4-1 and J usage is TRBJ2-5; D is unclear. CDR1 is MGHRA, CDR2 YSYEKL, per germline. The V end lost 4 bases, the J end lost 4 bases, and 10 bases lay between the germline ends. The CDR3 has 13 amino acids. CDR3 sequence (DNA): TGCGCCAGCAGCCGCGGCCATGCAGAGACCCAGTACTTC. Its protein is CASSRGHAETQYF.

This clonotype has just a few counts. The V and J genes are TRBV28 and TRBJ2-3, with 10 bases aligning to TRBD2. Per germline, CDR1 MDHEN and CDR2 SYDVKM. V was pared by 3 bases and J by 7 bases, with 13 bases of the junction left unmatched. The CDR3 length is 17 residues. The CDR3 sequence: CASSLRGLSGGANTQYF. Here the CDR3 DNA reads TGTGCCAGCAGTTTGCGTGGGTTGAGCGGGGGGGCAAATACGCAGTATTTT.